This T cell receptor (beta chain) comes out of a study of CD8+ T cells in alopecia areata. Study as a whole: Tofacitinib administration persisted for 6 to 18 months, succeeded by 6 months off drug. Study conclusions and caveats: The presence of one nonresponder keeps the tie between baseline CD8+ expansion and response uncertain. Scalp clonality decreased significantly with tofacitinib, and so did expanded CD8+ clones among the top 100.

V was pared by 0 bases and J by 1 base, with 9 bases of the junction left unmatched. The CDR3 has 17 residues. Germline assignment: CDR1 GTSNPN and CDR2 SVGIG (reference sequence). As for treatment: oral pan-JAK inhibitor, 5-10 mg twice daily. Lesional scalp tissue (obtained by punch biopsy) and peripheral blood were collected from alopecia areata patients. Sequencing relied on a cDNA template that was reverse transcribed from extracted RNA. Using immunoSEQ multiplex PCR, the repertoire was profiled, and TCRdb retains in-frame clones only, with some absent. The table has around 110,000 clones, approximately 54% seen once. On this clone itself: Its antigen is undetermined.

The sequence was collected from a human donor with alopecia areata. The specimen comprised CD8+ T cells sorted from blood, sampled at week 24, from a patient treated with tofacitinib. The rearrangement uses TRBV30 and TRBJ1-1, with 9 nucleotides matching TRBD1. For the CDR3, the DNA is TGTGCCTGGAGTGTACCCTACAGGGGGCTTGGGAACACTGAAGCTTTCTTT. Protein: CAWSVPYRGLGNTEAFF. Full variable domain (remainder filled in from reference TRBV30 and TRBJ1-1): SQTIHQWPATLVQPVGSPLSLECTVEGTSNPNLYWYRQAAGRGLQLLFYSVGIGQISSEVPQNLSASRPQDRQFILSSKKLLLSDSGFYLCAWSVPYRGLGNTEAFFGQGTRLTVV.